This TCR beta chain appears in the sequencing data of a study of T cells in Graves' hyperthyroidism and ophthalmopathy. Amplified TCR beta CDR3 regions came from RNA transcripts. First-round RT-PCR of the TCR CDR3 relied on the HTBI primer set. TCRdb used MiXCR to reprocess the multiplex PCR reads, holding one entry per CDR3 protein. The sample records 500,000 to 650,000 distinct CDR3 sequences, over 45% being singletons. The CDR3 runs 15 residues. Trimming stripped 2 bases from V and 4 bases from J, with 15 bases between. Germline V gene lookup returns CDR1 SGHKS and CDR2 YYEKEE (reference sequence).

The sample comprised peripheral blood or thyroid tissue (not recorded which). This clonotype was sampled from an adult woman with Graves' disease, either hyperthyroidism or ophthalmopathy (not recorded which). The chain has TRBV5-5 and TRBJ1-2, with D perhaps TRBD1 (6 bases). The CDR3 here is CASSLGTLPGYGYTF. The CDR3, as DNA: TGTGCCAGCAGCTTAGGGACATTACCCGGCTATGGCTACACCTTC.